This T cell receptor (beta chain) is from a study of shared clonotypes between healthy human individuals. Sorted-subset replicate PCR reactions contained 150 to 200 ng DNA, corresponding to about 30,000 T cell genomes. Sequencing used immunoSEQ multiplex PCR; TCRdb keeps in-frame clones, though not all of them. The data show approximately 1.1 million clones, around 78% seen once. Notes on this clone: This specimen includes other DNA sequences encoding the same CDR3.

CDR3 length equals 14 residues. In germline, CDR1 is SGHRS, CDR2 YFSETQ. V lost 0 bases and J lost 0, with 6 bases in between. The rearrangement uses TRBV5-1 and TRBJ2-5; D ambiguous. The sample comprised memory CD4+ T cells from PBMCs. Subset reported: CD45RA-negative fraction. The clonotype comes from a man aged 18 to 29 in good health. Some clones in this sample may be carry-over from other donors' samples. CDR3 in DNA: TGCGCCAGCAGCTTGGCTGCTGACCAAGAGACCCAGTACTTC. Its translation: CASSLAADQETQYF. Supplemented by reference TRBV5-1 and TRBJ2-5, the full variable domain reads KAGVTQTPRYLIKTRGQQVTLSCSPISGHRSVSWYQQTPGQGLQFLFEYFSETQRNKGNFPGRFSGRQFSNSRSEMNVSTLELGDSALYLCASSLAADQETQYFGPGTRLLVL.